This T cell receptor beta chain was profiled in a study of T cell responses to AZD1222 COVID-19 vaccine (dated by TCRdb to the early 2020s). General notes on the study: TCR sequencing was performed for roughly 250 trial participants, of whom roughly 200 were given two doses of AZD1222 and some 26 were given two doses of MenACWY control vaccine. Trial participants were enrolled by age into 18-55, 56-69 and 70-plus year subgroups, with roughly 160, 29 and 62 TCR-sequenced participants respectively. Broader findings and caveats from the paper: The 56-69-year group was small, and its depth increase did not reach significance, likely because of low power. Conclusions about previously exposed vaccinees are limited, since just a handful of AZD1222 recipients were seropositive for SARS-CoV-2 at baseline. CD4 TCRs associated with the vaccine covered the entire spike protein, and the dominant responses were in regions 160-218 and 743-854. Epitopes outside the regions mutated in the B.1.351 and B.1.1.7 variants were reportedly recognized by nearly half of the unique spike-specific TCRs. After two AZD1222 doses, both the breadth and the depth of spike-specific TCRs were significantly higher than at day 0 and than in MenACWY recipients. Participants were mostly white British, with more females than males. The authors suggested clonal diversity may have been underestimated. Because no day 14 peak-response samples were available, the repertoires could be characterized only after the peak T cell response.

The CDR3 regions of human TCRbeta chains were subjected to immunosequencing. From the authors' description of their analysis: Repertoire TCRs were matched against a reference library of SARS-CoV-2-specific TCRs generated with the MIRA antigen-specificity platform. Breadth meant the fraction of unique TCRs that were SARS-CoV-2-associated, whereas depth meant the fraction of total T cells that were SARS-CoV-2-associated. Using the MIRA data, every spike-specific TCR was mapped to the spike region that the TCR reacted to and assigned to either a CD4 or a CD8 class. Log10-transformed breadth and depth values were compared by one-way ANOVA with Sidak's multiple comparisons tests. TCRdb stores this immuneACCESS table with in-frame sequences only. Part of the clones is absent; in the studies checked, under half of the shortfall reflects unresolved V genes, and no reason is known for the rest. V and J calls and clone size are copied from that table; D and trimming were computed from the DNA. In this sample the table shows roughly 98,000 clones, around 85% of which occur a single time. The top ten clonotypes cover 12% to 15% of the sample.

The label giving this sample's time point can be read as: about 28 days (+/-7) after the second vaccine dose. AZD1222 recipients whose second dose came at about 4 weeks and those whose second dose came at about 12 weeks were combined into one group, since spike-specific TCR depth and breadth did not differ between the two schedules. The vaccinee samples were drawn from two UK trials, COV001 and COV002, one of which was a single-blind randomized controlled phase 2/3 trial testing AZD1222 (ChAdOx1 nCoV-19) in healthy adults. For TCRbeta chain sequencing, PBMC samples from trial participants were taken at day 0 and at day 28 after the second dose. Remarks on this clone: Its antigen target is currently unknown. No clone much larger than this one lies a single base away; base qualities are absent.

This receptor was obtained from an adult who received the AZD1222 COVID-19 vaccine. Specimen: peripheral blood, collected 28 days after the second AZD1222 dose.

The sequence in DNA is TGTGCCAGCAGCACTAGGACTAGCGGGAGGGGCAATGAGCAGTTCTTC. It encodes CASSTRTSGRGNEQFF. The chain is encoded by TRBV9 joined to TRBJ2-1; 15 bases in between match TRBD2. The CDR3 has 16 amino acids, counting the end cysteine and phenylalanine. The entry retains the CDR3 DNA only, 48 bases that are in frame from base 1. The germline V gene encodes CDR1 SGDLS and CDR2 YYNGEE. Here V drops 4 bases and J drops 6 bases, and the junction holds 5 bases not matched to any gene.